This TCR beta chain is from a study of molecular identifiers for immune sequencing clone quantification. Study results and limitations: Detecting spiked Jurkat TCR RNA from one cell among approximately 1 million naive cells was reportedly possible. Clone sizes could be underestimated for highly expanded clones when identical TCR molecules share a barcode.

This clonotype was seen ten or more times. The antigen is undetermined. Sequence at one end of the junction differs from germline and may be a read error. Naive CD8 T cells were sorted, and the gate applied was CD8+CD4-CCR7+CD45RA+. TCRdb re-called the PCR reads through MiXCR, storing one row per CDR3 protein. The sample carries about 630,000 distinct CDR3 sequences, roughly 23% recorded once. Germline CDR1 reads SSHAT; CDR2 reads FNYEAQ (reference sequence). CDR3 length: 17 amino acids. Specimen: naive CD8+ T cells from blood, with Jurkat cell RNA spiked in. As to subset: FACS-sorted CD8+CD4-CCR7+CD45RA+ naive T cells. The source is a human donor in good health. Some libraries in this study had Jurkat cell RNA spiked in. This chain connects TRBV7-7 to TRBJ2-5, with TRBD2 identical over 7 bases. The CDR3 coding sequence is TGTGCTAGCAGCCCGTGGAGTAGCGGGCCTTTCCAAGAGACCCAGTACTTC. As protein: CASSPWSSGPFQETQYF.